These T cell receptor beta chains were read from a single sample in a study of cytomegalovirus exposure and HLA in healthy donors. The assay was immunoSEQ multiplex PCR, and TCRdb's table has in-frame clones only and misses some. The sample records more than 80,000 clones, 88% being singletons. Input material: PBMCs. The receptors come from a woman aged 18 to 35 in good health and CMV-seropositive. CDR3s include the opening cysteine and the closing phenylalanine or tryptophan. The order of the fields is V gene, J gene, clone size, D gene, CDR3 protein, CDR3 DNA. The D gene is left open where the match is weak. Some rows have no size entry. The others give once, few or many, or a class for an expanded clone.

TRBV5-4	TRBJ2-7	-	-	CASSLSGSDEQYF	TGTGCCAGCAGCCTATCAGGGTCGGACGAGCAGTACTTC
TRBV7-9	TRBJ2-2	-	-	CASSSGQTGELFF	TGTGCCAGCAGCTCCGGACAGACCGGGGAGCTGTTTTTT
TRBV27	TRBJ2-1	-	TRBD2	CASSVAGSPRNEQFF	TGTGCCAGCAGTGTAGCGGGGTCTCCTAGGAATGAGCAGTTCTTC
TRBV5-8	TRBJ1-6	-	-	CASSFRSRGGLSPLHF	TGTGCCAGCAGCTTCCGATCCAGGGGCGGACTTTCACCCCTCCACTTT
TRBV4-1	TRBJ1-5	-	TRBD1	CASSQGTGVDQPQHF	TGCGCCAGCAGCCAAGGGACAGGGGTAGATCAGCCCCAGCATTTT
TRBV6-1	TRBJ1-1	-	-	CASSPGAFSNTEAFF	TGTGCCAGCAGCCCCGGAGCTTTCTCGAACACTGAAGCTTTCTTT
TRBV6-1	TRBJ1-5	-	TRBD1	CASSGQGYQPQHF	TGTGCCAGCAGTGGACAGGGGTATCAGCCCCAGCATTTT
TRBV19	TRBJ2-3	-	-	CASTTPGSGRDTQYF	TGTGCCAGTACCACCCCGGGGTCAGGTAGAGATACGCAGTATTTT
TRBV4-1	TRBJ2-3	-	TRBD1	CASSLGLDRGLGDTQYF	TGCGCCAGCAGCCTTGGGCTCGACAGGGGATTGGGAGATACGCAGTATTTT
TRBV7-6	TRBJ1-2	-	-	CASSLIGDSVYGYTF	TGTGCCAGCAGCTTAATTGGTGACAGTGTTTACGGCTACACCTTC
TRBV27	TRBJ1-2	-	-	CASSFRGKANYGYTF	TGTGCCAGCAGTTTTAGAGGGAAAGCTAACTATGGCTACACCTTC
TRBV6-6	TRBJ2-7	once	TRBD2	CASRGGSSYEQYF	TGTGCCAGCCGTGGCGGGAGCTCCTACGAGCAGTACTTC
TRBV19	TRBJ1-4	-	-	CASLVAMGHEKLFF	TGTGCCAGCCTCGTTGCGATGGGGCATGAAAAACTGTTTTTT
TRBV2	TRBJ2-2	-	-	CASSEQATGELFF	TGTGCCAGCAGTGAACAAGCCACCGGGGAGCTGTTTTTT
TRBV5-5	TRBJ1-2	-	-	CASSLGASGVYGYTF	TGTGCCAGCAGCTTGGGGGCGTCCGGGGTATATGGCTACACCTTC
TRBV6-5	TRBJ1-2	-	-	CASTPSSGANYGYTF	TGTGCCAGCACCCCGTCATCGGGGGCTAACTATGGCTACACCTTC
TRBV25-1	TRBJ2-2	-	TRBD1	CASRGTANTGELFF	TGTGCCAGCAGGGGGACAGCGAACACCGGGGAGCTGTTTTTT
TRBV7-7	TRBJ1-2	-	-	CASSPSVNYGYTF	TGTGCTAGCAGCCCGTCAGTAAACTATGGCTACACCTTC
TRBV28	TRBJ1-1	once	-	CASTPPGPGTEAFF	TGTGCCAGCACCCCCCCAGGGCCTGGGACTGAAGCTTTCTTT
TRBV28	TRBJ1-3	-	TRBD1	CASSLGTASGNTIYF	TGTGCCAGCAGTTTAGGGACAGCCTCTGGAAACACCATATATTTT
TRBV6-5	TRBJ1-2	-	-	CASSYPGAGGDGYTF	TGTGCCAGCAGTTACCCGGGAGCGGGGGGCGATGGCTACACCTTC
TRBV28	TRBJ1-1	-	-	CASSKQQGRENTEAFF	TGTGCCAGCAGCAAACAACAGGGACGCGAAAACACTGAAGCTTTCTTT
TRBV28	TRBJ1-4	once	TRBD1	CASSSTGDEKLFF	TGTGCCAGCAGCTCGACAGGGGATGAAAAACTGTTTTTT
TRBV28	TRBJ1-1	-	-	CASTSPGAAAFF	TGTGCCAGCACCTCACCGGGAGCTGCCGCTTTCTTT
TRBV6-1	TRBJ1-2	-	TRBD1	CASSEPQGAHYGYTF	TGTGCCAGCAGTGAACCGCAGGGGGCGCACTATGGCTACACCTTC
TRBV29-1	TRBJ1-2	-	-	CSVEPEGHNYGYTF	TGCAGCGTTGAGCCCGAGGGACATAACTATGGCTACACCTTC
TRBV9	TRBJ1-1	-	TRBD1	CASSPDRGRAFF	TGTGCCAGCAGCCCTGACAGGGGAAGGGCTTTCTTT
TRBV4-2	TRBJ2-1	-	TRBD2	CASSQEPAGALNEQFF	TGTGCCAGCAGCCAAGAACCAGCGGGGGCCTTAAATGAGCAGTTCTTC
TRBV9	TRBJ2-2	-	TRBD2	CASSAAPGLHTGELFF	TGTGCCAGCAGCGCAGCTCCGGGACTACACACCGGGGAGCTGTTTTTT
TRBV9	TRBJ1-6	-	TRBD1	CASSYGQGLSPLHF	TGTGCCAGCAGCTACGGACAGGGGTTATCACCCCTCCACTTT
TRBV18	TRBJ2-1	-	-	CASSPMSASYNEQFF	TGTGCCAGCTCACCAATGAGTGCCTCCTACAATGAGCAGTTCTTC